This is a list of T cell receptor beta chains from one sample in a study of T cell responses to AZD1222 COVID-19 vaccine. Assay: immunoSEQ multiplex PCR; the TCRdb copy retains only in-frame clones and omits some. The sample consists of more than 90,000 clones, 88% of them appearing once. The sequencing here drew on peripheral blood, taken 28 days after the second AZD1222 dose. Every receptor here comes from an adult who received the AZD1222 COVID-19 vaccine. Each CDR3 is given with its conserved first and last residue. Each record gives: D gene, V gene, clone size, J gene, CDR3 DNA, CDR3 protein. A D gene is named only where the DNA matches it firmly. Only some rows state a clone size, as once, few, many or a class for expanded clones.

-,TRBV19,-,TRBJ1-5,TGTGCCAGTAATCGCCAGGAAAATAGCAATCAGCCCCAGCATTTT,CASNRQENSNQPQHF
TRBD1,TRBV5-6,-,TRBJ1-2,TGTGCCAGCAGCACCGGGACAGGGAATGGCTACACCTTC,CASSTGTGNGYTF
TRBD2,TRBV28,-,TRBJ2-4,TGTGCCAGCAGAACCGGGAGGCCCAAAAACATTCAGTACTTC,CASRTGRPKNIQYF
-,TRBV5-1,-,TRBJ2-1,TGCGCCAGCAGCTTGCAGGCAGGGGTCTACAATGAGCAGTTCTTC,CASSLQAGVYNEQFF
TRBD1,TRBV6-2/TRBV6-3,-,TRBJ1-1,TGTGCCAGCAGTTACGGACTTGGGGGCCCCACAGGGGGCACTGAAGCTTTCTTT,CASSYGLGGPTGGTEAFF
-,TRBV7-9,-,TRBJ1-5,TGTGCCAGCAGCCTCGGGGGATTTAGCAATCAGCCCCAGCATTTT,CASSLGGFSNQPQHF
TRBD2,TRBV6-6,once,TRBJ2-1,TGTGCCAGCCGGGGGACTAGTTACAATGAGCAGTTCTTC,CASRGTSYNEQFF
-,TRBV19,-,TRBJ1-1,TGTGCCAGTAGGGGCAGGGAAGGGACTGAAGCTTTCTTT,CASRGREGTEAFF
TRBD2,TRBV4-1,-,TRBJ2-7,TGCGCCAGCAGCCAAAAAGGGACTAGCGGGAGTTTCTACGAGCAGTACTTC,CASSQKGTSGSFYEQYF
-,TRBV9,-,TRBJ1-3,TGTGCCAGCAGCGTAGCTGGAAACACCATATATTTT,CASSVAGNTIYF
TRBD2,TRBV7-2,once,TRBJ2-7,TGTGCCAGCAGCTTGGCTAGCGGGGGGCCGTCGTATTATATCGAGCAGTACTTC,CASSLASGGPSYYIEQYF
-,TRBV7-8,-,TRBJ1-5,TGTGCCAGCAGCTTAATGGGCAATCAGCCCCAGCATTTT,CASSLMGNQPQHF
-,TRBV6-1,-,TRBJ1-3,TGTGCCAGCAGTGAAGCGGGCGGTCTGAACACCATATATTTT,CASSEAGGLNTIYF
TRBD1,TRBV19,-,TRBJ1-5,TGTGCCAGTAGTACCATGGGTGCCGGGACAGGCCCCTATAGCAATCAGCCCCAGCATTTT,CASSTMGAGTGPYSNQPQHF
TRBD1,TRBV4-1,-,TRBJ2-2,TGCGCCAGCAGCCAAGATATCGGGACAGCGAACACCGGGGAGCTGTTTTTT,CASSQDIGTANTGELFF
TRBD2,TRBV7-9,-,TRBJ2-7,TGTGCCAGCAGCTTCTCACTAGCGGGGGGGCCAAGTGAGCAGTACTTC,CASSFSLAGGPSEQYF
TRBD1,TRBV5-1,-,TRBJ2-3,TGCGCCAGCAGCTTTACCGGACAGGGTCGCACAGATACGCAGTATTTT,CASSFTGQGRTDTQYF
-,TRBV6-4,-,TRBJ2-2,TGTGCCAGCAGTGACAGAGAGAACACCGGGGAGCTGTTTTTT,CASSDRENTGELFF
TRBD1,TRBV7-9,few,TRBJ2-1,TGTGCCAGCAGGTTCCGGGACAGGAAGTTCTTC,CASRFRDRKFF
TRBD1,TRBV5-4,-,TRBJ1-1,TGTGCCAGCAGCTTGCTGCTCGACAGGGGGAACACTGAAGCTTTCTTT,CASSLLLDRGNTEAFF
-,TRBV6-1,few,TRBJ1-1,TGTGCCAGCAGTGAGCGGGCCTGGGCTGACACTGAAGCTTTCTTT,CASSERAWADTEAFF
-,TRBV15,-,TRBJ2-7,TGTGCCACCAGCGCCTTTAGTAGTGACCCTTACGAGCAGTACTTC,CATSAFSSDPYEQYF
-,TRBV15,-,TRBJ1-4,TGTGCCACCAGCCTTCTGGGATTGGGAGAAAAACTGTTTTTT,CATSLLGLGEKLFF
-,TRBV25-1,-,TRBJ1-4,TGTGCCAGCAGTGAATGGGGCAGCGGGGATTTGAAAGATGAAAAACTGTTTTTT,CASSEWGSGDLKDEKLFF
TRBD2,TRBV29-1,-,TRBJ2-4,TGCAGCGTTGACGCCGTGGCGGGAGGGAGAAACATTCAGTACTTC,CSVDAVAGGRNIQYF
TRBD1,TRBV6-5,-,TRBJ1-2,TGTGCCAGCAGTTACTCGGCGGGCCAGGGGGCGCACACCTTC,CASSYSAGQGAHTF
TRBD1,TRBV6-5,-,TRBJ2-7,TGTGCCAGCAGTCCCACCGGGACAGTACCTTACGAGCAGTACTTC,CASSPTGTVPYEQYF
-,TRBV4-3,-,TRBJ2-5,TGCGCCAGCAGCCAAGATCTTATGCGGGGCGGACAAGAGACCCAGTACTTC,CASSQDLMRGGQETQYF
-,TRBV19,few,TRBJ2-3,TGTGCCAGTAGTCCAGGTGAGGGTACGCAGTATTTT,CASSPGEGTQYF
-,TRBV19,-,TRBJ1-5,TGTGCCAGTTCCCTTGGTCAGCCCCAGCATTTT,CASSLGQPQHF
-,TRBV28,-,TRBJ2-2,TGTGCCAGCAGTTACCTAACAGGGAACACCGGGGAGCTGTTTTTT,CASSYLTGNTGELFF
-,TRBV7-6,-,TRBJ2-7,TGTGCCAGCAGCCCGGGACCGCACTCCTACGAGCAGTACTTC,CASSPGPHSYEQYF
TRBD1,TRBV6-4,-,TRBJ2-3,TGTGCCAGCAGTGCCTCAACAGGGGAAGGATCAGATACGCAGTATTTT,CASSASTGEGSDTQYF
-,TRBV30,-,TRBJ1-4,TGTGCCTGGGGAGAGGTACAGCCTAATGAAAAACTGTTTTTT,CAWGEVQPNEKLFF
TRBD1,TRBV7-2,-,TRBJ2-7,TGTGCCAGCAGCCAGGACAGGGGGCACGAGCAGTACTTC,CASSQDRGHEQYF
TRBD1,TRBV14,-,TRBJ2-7,TGTGCCAGCAGCCAAGACGGGACAGTCTCGAGCGAGCAGTACTTC,CASSQDGTVSSEQYF
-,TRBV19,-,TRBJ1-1,TGTGCCAGTAGTATCCCAGGGCGGGAGACTGAAGCTTTCTTT,CASSIPGRETEAFF
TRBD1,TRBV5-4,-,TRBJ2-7,TGTGCCAGCAGCTTCGGACAGGAGTCTAGGAAGCAGTACTTC,CASSFGQESRKQYF
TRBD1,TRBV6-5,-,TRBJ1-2,TGTGCCAGCAGGAGGACAGGGGGAGGCTACACCTTC,CASRRTGGGYTF
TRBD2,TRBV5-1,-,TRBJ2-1,TGCGCCAGCAGCTTGAAGACTAGCGGGGTTAATGAGCAGTTCTTC,CASSLKTSGVNEQFF
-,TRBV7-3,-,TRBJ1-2,TGTGCCAGCAGCTCGAGCAGTGTGTATGGCTACACCTTC,CASSSSSVYGYTF